This T cell receptor (beta chain) stems from a study of blood T cells in healthy people across ages (dated by TCRdb to about 2015). About the full investigation: Template switching captured roughly one uniquely barcoded TCR beta cDNA molecule per two T cells in model experiments. Using deep sequencing normalized with unique cDNA molecular identifiers, the study measured how TCR beta repertoire diversity changes with age. Two additional independent replicas of 1 million unique cDNA reads from the same blood draw were analyzed for two donors (one aged 18 to 29 and one aged 80 or older). Donors were grouped into four age groups: young (average roughly 17 years), middle-aged (approximately 41), aged (approximately 58) and long-lived (approximately 75). To avoid experimental bias, donors of different ages were randomly spread across the sequencing lanes. The paper as a whole reports these results and caveats: Estimates of total diversity based on one million sequenced T cells were regarded as lower bounds and as underestimates. Observed TCR beta diversity per million T cells fell roughly linearly with age, and a significant reduction was already apparent by age roughly 40. Because donor CMV infection status was unknown, age-related changes in expanded clonotypes were potentially confounded. Since profiling was done on bulk unsorted PBMCs, naive and antigen-experienced compartments could not be conclusively compared. Compared with the aged group, the long-lived group had more naive CD4+ T cells, fewer expanded clones and increased TCR diversity, suggesting age selection. The percentage of naive T cells measured by flow cytometry correlated strongly with observed TCR beta diversity.

This clonotype has just a few counts. Its antigen has not been determined. No base-level quality is on record; no much larger clone is a single base apart. Library construction relied on 5' RACE. The sequencer was an Illumina HiSeq 2500. A second about 6 to 11 cycle PCR used a sample-barcoded 5' primer and a J-beta primer mix. Each TCR beta cDNA molecule received a unique molecular identifier from a template-switch 5' adaptor carrying 12 random nucleotides. Each sample yielded at least 2.5 million CDR3-containing paired-end reads. First-strand cDNA synthesis was performed from all RNA using the Mint cDNA synthesis kit, with priming by a TRBC-specific oligonucleotide. Following uracil-DNA glycosylase treatment, all cDNA underwent a first 18-cycle PCR with the universal primers M1SS and BC2_uni_R. Per the authors' processing: Each sample was normalized by randomly selecting 1 million high-quality reads, each carrying a distinct molecular identifier. Reads sharing molecular identifiers were discarded rather than binned into consensus sequences. MiTCR, with a Q25 quality threshold and the strictest error-elimination algorithm, was used for CDR3 identification, clonotype clustering and error correction. A nonparametric unseen species model with Euler transformation was used to estimate lower-bound total TCR beta diversity. The public reads were reanalyzed by TCRdb: fastp trimming at Q25, MiXCR alignment, in-frame beta chains only. Each entry merges the rows of one CDR3 protein and shows their most common DNA and genes. These V and J calls rely on TCRdb rather than the paper's analysis. The sample table shows some 1.7 million distinct CDR3 sequences, and over 25% are seen once. The ten top clones hold roughly 8% of the sample.

The 35 to 40 donors, aged roughly 6 to 100 years, were systemically healthy Caucasian individuals from Russia. Around 10 milliliters of peripheral blood were collected from each donor into EDTA-treated Vacutainer tubes. Ficoll-Paque density-gradient centrifugation was used to isolate PBMCs, with at least 6.5 million per sample. Total RNA, at least 5.5 micrograms per sample, was extracted from PBMCs with Trizol reagent. Naive CD45RAhigh/CD27high T cell percentages were measured by flow cytometry on a PBMC aliquot from every donor. The CDR3 numbers 15 residues from cysteine through phenylalanine. Just the 45-base CDR3 DNA is kept, in frame starting at base 1. The junction shows trimming of 3 bases on V and 4 bases on J, and the gene matches do not reach 8 bases of it. The CDR1 and CDR2 encoded by the germline V gene are SGHVS and FQNEAQ.

The sequence was collected from a woman aged 25-40 years in good health. The chain was built from TRBV7-8 and TRBJ1-2; TRBD1 aligns with 7 central bases. The sample was blood. The CDR3 reads CASSLVERQGYGYTF. The DNA sequence is as follows: TGTGCCAGCAGCTTGGTGGAGAGACAGGGCTATGGCTACACCTTC.